This entry lists 3 T cell receptor beta chains sequenced from one sample in a study of STAT5B mutations in CD4+ large granular lymphocyte leukemia (dated by TCRdb to the early 2020s). The library came from the immunoSEQ multiplex PCR assay. TCRdb took over this immuneACCESS table, retaining in-frame rearrangements with V and J assigned. Such tables are incomplete; in checked studies, under half of the missing clones stem from an unresolved V gene, and the remainder is unexplained. Recorded for this sample are about 30,000 clones; approximately 75% of them occurred a single time. The ten largest clones capture 3.1% of the sample. The sample comprised CD4+ T cells from blood buffy coats. The receptor set was obtained from a human donor in good health.

The rearrangement joins TRBV18 to TRBJ2-7; D unclear. The CDR3 consists of 16 residues. Germline loops: CDR1 KGHSH, CDR2 LQKENI. V was cut by 0 bases and J by 7 bases, with 19 bases left in between. The CDR3 DNA reads TGTGCCAGCTCACCACCTATCGGGTCGACGCCCGGAGAGCAGTACTTC. Translation: CASSPPIGSTPGEQYF.

The V and J genes are TRBV5-4 and TRBJ1-5; weak D call: TRBD1 (6 bases). The germline V and J ends were trimmed by 0 bases and 7 bases, with 11 bases remaining between them. The CDR3 runs to 14 residues. Germline values: CDR1 SGHNT, CDR2 YYREEE (reference sequence). For the CDR3, the DNA is TGTGCCAGCAGCTTGGAGGGCAGGGGCCAGCCCCAGCATTTT. Protein sequence: CASSLEGRGQPQHF.

The chain links TRBV5-1 to TRBJ1-2, with D perhaps TRBD1 (6 bases). With 1 base removed from V and 7 bases from J, the gap between germline ends came to 17 bases. This CDR3 contains 15 residues. CDR1 is SGHRS and CDR2 is YFSETQ in the germline V gene. The CDR3 loop reads CASSLQGKSKVGYTF. CDR3 nucleotide sequence: TGCGCCAGCAGCTTGCAGGGGAAGTCTAAGGTTGGCTACACCTTC. The whole variable domain, remainder taken from reference TRBV5-1 and TRBJ1-2, is KAGVTQTPRYLIKTRGQQVTLSCSPISGHRSVSWYQQTPGQGLQFLFEYFSETQRNKGNFPGRFSGRQFSNSRSEMNVSTLELGDSALYLCASSLQGKSKVGYTFGSGTRLTVV.